The 28 T cell receptor beta chains below all came from one sample that was sequenced in a study of regulatory T cells in long-lasting Graves disease. Combining iRepertoire HTBI primers with Arm-PCR of CDR3 regions, the authors built TCR beta libraries. TCRdb re-analysed the multiplex PCR reads in MiXCR, keeping a single row per CDR3 protein. The sample lists about 620,000 distinct CDR3 sequences, around 17% seen once, with 15% to 20% in the top ten. Time point given: newly diagnosed GD, antithyroid drugs for less than 3 months. PBMCs were the source of the RNA used for TCR sequencing. These data were also filed under a second study, of T cells in Graves' hyperthyroidism and ophthalmopathy.

The sequences come from peripheral blood mononuclear cells (PBMCs), collected at new diagnosis, from a patient treated with antithyroid drugs. These receptor sequences come from a woman under 40 with Graves disease.

In its sample, this clonotype was seen many times. The chain employs TRBV20-1 and TRBJ2-7, with TRBD1 identical over 8 bases. V lost 6 bases, J lost 3 bases, and 13 bases stayed unmatched. This CDR3 has 15 amino acids. The V gene's germline CDR1 is DFQATT and CDR2 SNEGSKA (reference sequence). The CDR3 loop reads CSATSTGTGLYEQYF. CDR3 DNA: TGCAGTGCCACAAGTACCGGGACAGGTCTCTACGAGCAGTACTTC.

This clonotype was observed many times. The rearrangement links TRBV29-1 to TRBJ2-7, with 8 bases that match TRBD1. The CDR3 is made up of 11 amino acids. V shed 6 bases, J shed 9 bases, and the junction held 7 bases outside the gene matches. Germline values: CDR1 SQVTM, CDR2 ANQGSEA. CDR3 in amino acids: CSVAETGGQYF. CDR3 nucleotide sequence: TGCAGCGTCGCGGAAACAGGGGGGCAGTACTTC.

In its sample, this clonotype was seen many times. This chain links TRBV7-2 with TRBJ2-2; D perhaps matches TRBD1 (6 bases). V lost 1 base and J lost 10, with 13 bases in between. The CDR3 runs 14 residues. CDR1 is SGHTA and CDR2 is FQGNSA in the germline V gene. CDR3 in DNA: TGTGCCAGCAGCTTAGTAGGGGGATTTGAGGAGCTGTTTTTT. Its protein is CASSLVGGFEELFF.

The chain couples TRBV28 to TRBJ1-1; D is perhaps TRBD1 (5 bases). V was clipped by 3 bases and J by 11 bases, with 13 bases between them. The germline V gene has CDR1 MDHEN and CDR2 SYDVKM. The CDR3 consists of 12 residues. Here the CDR3 DNA reads TGTGCCAGCAGTTTGGGGGGGGAGGTGGCTTTCTTT. Translated: CASSLGGEVAFF.

This clonotype was observed a handful of times. The V call is TRBV6-1, the J call TRBJ2-1; 12 bases agree with TRBD2. This CDR3 is built from 14 residues. Trimming removed 6 bases from V and 14 bases from J; junction bases left unmatched: 11. Looked up from germline, CDR1 is MNHNS and CDR2 is SASEGT. CDR3 region: CASSRLPSGREEFF. The CDR3 DNA sequence: TGTGCCAGCAGCCGCCTCCCTAGCGGGAGGGAGGAGTTCTTC.

This clonotype was counted between two and nine times. This chain links TRBV2 with TRBJ1-3; D might be TRBD1 (5 bases). The CDR3 is made up of 15 amino acids. Germline V lookup: CDR1 SNHLY, CDR2 FYNNEI. The germline V and J ends were trimmed by 4 bases and 0 bases, with 10 bases remaining between them. In nucleotides, the CDR3 is TGTGCCAGCAGTGTCCGGGGGTCCTCTGGAAACACCATATATTTT. Translating gives CASSVRGSSGNTIYF.

This clonotype was counted ten times or more. The V gene is TRBV7-9, the J gene TRBJ2-3; maybe TRBD2 (6 bases). This CDR3 region has 15 residues. The germline V gene encodes CDR1 SEHNR and CDR2 FQNEAQ (reference sequence). V was cut by 4 bases and J by 6 bases, with 17 bases left in between. CDR3 nucleotides: TGTGCCAGCAGCTGGAGGGACCTCGCAGGGGATACGCAGTATTTT. Protein sequence: CASSWRDLAGDTQYF. The complete variable domain, with remaining parts taken from reference TRBV7-9 and TRBJ2-3, reads DTGVSQNPRHKITKRGQNVTFRCDPISEHNRLYWYRQTLGQGPEFLTYFQNEAQLEKSRLLSDRFSAERPKGSFSTLEIQRTEQGDSAMYLCASSWRDLAGDTQYFGPGTRLTVL.

A few counts support this clonotype. The gene calls are TRBV7-2 and TRBJ1-5; D possibly corresponds to TRBD1 (5 bases). The ends were cut back, 6 bases at V and 4 bases at J, with 19 bases in the middle. CDR3 size: 16 residues. The germline CDR1 and CDR2 sequences are SGHTA and FQGNSA. CDR3 sequence reads: CASSYSRQGGNQPQHF. CDR3 bases: TGTGCCAGCAGTTATAGTCGGCAGGGAGGAAATCAGCCCCAGCATTTT. Combining the CDR3 with reference TRBV7-2 and TRBJ1-5 gives the whole variable domain GAGVSQSPSNKVTEKGKDVELRCDPISGHTALYWYRQSLGQGLEFLIYFQGNSAPDKSGLPSDRFSAERTGGSVSTLTIQRTQQEDSAVYLCASSYSRQGGNQPQHFGDGTRLSIL.

There are a few counts of this clonotype. This chain links TRBV6-2 or TRBV6-3 with TRBJ2-3, with D perhaps matching TRBD2 (6 bases). Germline V gene lookup returns CDR1 MNHEY and CDR2 SVGEGT. V was pared by 5 bases and J by 6 bases, with 24 bases between. This CDR3 is built from 17 residues. The CDR3 sequence: CASSDGFGGGTGDTQYF. For the CDR3, the DNA is TGTGCCAGCAGTGACGGATTCGGGGGTGGTACTGGGGATACGCAGTATTTT.

This clonotype occurred many times. V is TRBV20-1 and J is TRBJ1-2; D is ambiguous. Germline CDR1 reads DFQATT; CDR2 reads SNEGSKA (reference sequence). This CDR3 contains 15 residues. Here the CDR3 reads CHAIGPEWLRDGYTF. The DNA of the CDR3 is TGCCACGCGATAGGCCCGGAGTGGTTGCGTGATGGCTACACCTTC.

This clonotype was recorded a few times. The chain joins TRBV18 to TRBJ1-5; 10 bases fit TRBD1. There are 19 residues in the CDR3. The germline CDR1 and CDR2 sequences are KGHSH and LQKENI. Trimming cost V 1 base and J 4 bases; bases outside gene matches: 13. The CDR3 loop is CASSPLGRGQGGGNQPQHF. CDR3 bases: TGTGCCAGCTCACCACTAGGTCGAGGACAGGGGGGCGGAAATCAGCCCCAGCATTTT.

This clonotype was picked up a small number of times. The V gene is TRBV29-1, the J gene TRBJ1-1; no clear D. Deletions cut 5 bases from V and 3 bases from J, with 13 bases between. Germline CDR1 SQVTM, CDR2 ANQGSEA. This CDR3 is built from 13 residues. CDR3 coding DNA: TGCAGCGTTTTGTTGGGCCTTTACACTGAAGCTTTCTTT. This translates into CSVLLGLYTEAFF.

The chain combines TRBV5-6 with TRBJ1-1, with D unresolved. V was cut by 2 bases and J by 4 bases, with 9 bases left in between. The CDR3 has 13 amino acids. Germline assignment: CDR1 SGHDT and CDR2 YYEEEE. CDR3 DNA sequence: TGTGCCAGCAGCTTTCTCCGCATCACTGAAGCTTTCTTT. Translation: CASSFLRITEAFF.

This clonotype was found a few times. The chain carries TRBV15 and TRBJ1-6; no definite D call. CDR3 size: 15 residues. Trimming pared 1 base from V and 6 bases from J, leaving 10 bases between. CDR1 is LNHNV and CDR2 is YYDKDF in the germline V gene (reference sequence). The CDR3 reads CATSRGTNGNSPLHF. CDR3 sequence (DNA): TGTGCCACCAGCAGAGGCACTAATGGTAATTCACCCCTCCACTTT.

This clonotype showed up many times. The chain uses TRBV2 and TRBJ2-3, with 8 bases identical to TRBD2. Germline CDR1 reads SNHLY; CDR2 reads FYNNEI. The CDR3 spans 15 residues. J gave up 1 base and V 4 bases, and 4 bases lay outside the gene matches. The chain's CDR3 is CASSVSGGRTDTQYF. The CDR3 DNA follows: TGTGCCAGCAGTGTGAGCGGGGGACGCACAGATACGCAGTATTTT.

This clonotype was observed many times. V and J are TRBV12-3 or TRBV12-4 and TRBJ1-2, with 11 bases fitting TRBD1. V shed 8 bases, J shed 7 bases, and the junction held 12 bases outside the gene matches. The CDR3 sequence is 15 residues long. The CDR3 loop reads CASSIRTGGGVGYTF. The CDR3 bases are TGTGCCAGCTCTATTCGGACAGGGGGCGGAGTTGGCTACACCTTC.

There are many counts of this clonotype. The chain employs TRBV5-5 and TRBJ2-7, with D unclear. Germline CDR1 is SGHKS and CDR2 is YYEKEE (reference sequence). CDR3 length: 14 amino acids. V dropped 5 bases and J dropped 6 bases, with 18 bases sitting between them. In nucleotides, the CDR3 is TGTGCCAGCAGGGCGACGGAGTCCCTCGGCGAGCAGTACTTC. It codes for CASRATESLGEQYF.

Only a few counts were recorded for this clonotype. The chain has TRBV11-2 and TRBJ2-2, with TRBD2 matching over 8 bases. V trimming: 3 bases; J trimming: 0 bases; junction bases outside the gene matches: 12. CDR1 SGHAT and CDR2 FQNNGV come from the germline V gene. The CDR3 runs 19 residues. In DNA form, the CDR3 reads TGTGCCAGCAGCTTGGCTGGTGGGGGGACTAGTTCGAACACCGGGGAGCTGTTTTTT. Protein: CASSLAGGGTSSNTGELFF.

This chain joins TRBV11-2 and TRBJ2-7, with TRBD2 matching over 9 bases. V lost 7 bases and J lost 2; bases outside the gene matches: 9. This CDR3 region has 15 residues. Germline V gene data show CDR1 as SGHAT and CDR2 as FQNNGV. CDR3 sequence (DNA): TGTGCCAGCAAGCGGAGTAGCGGGAGTGCCTACGAGCAGTACTTC. It yields the protein CASKRSSGSAYEQYF.

The V and J genes are TRBV20-1 and TRBJ2-7; tentatively, D is TRBD2 (6 bases). The V gene's germline CDR1 is DFQATT and CDR2 SNEGSKA (reference sequence). This CDR3 is built from 13 residues. Trimming removed 6 bases from V and 5 bases from J, with 17 bases in between. CDR3 sequence: CSAGKRASDEQYF. In DNA, the CDR3 is TGCAGTGCCGGAAAAAGGGCTAGCGACGAGCAGTACTTC.

This clonotype was found a few times. This chain connects TRBV6-1 to TRBJ2-1; D gene unclear. Germline CDR1 reads MNHNS; CDR2 reads SASEGT. The CDR3 extends over 14 amino acids. V lost 6 bases and J 9 bases, leaving 18 bases between the germline ends. DNA of the CDR3: TGTGCCAGCAGAAGAAACGGGTTGCTGGGTGAGCAGTTCTTC. Residues: CASRRNGLLGEQFF.

This clonotype was detected many times. The V and J genes are TRBV29-1 and TRBJ1-1; D is perhaps TRBD1 (5 bases). CDR3 length equals 12 residues. The germline V gene encodes CDR1 SQVTM and CDR2 ANQGSEA. V lost 6 bases, J lost 0 bases, and 8 bases lay in between. This chain's CDR3 is CSVRVMNTEAFF. CDR3 in DNA: TGCAGCGTCAGGGTCATGAACACTGAAGCTTTCTTT.

This clonotype came up many times. J is TRBJ1-1 and V is TRBV28, with 7 bases fitting TRBD1. Unmatched junction bases numbered 11, after V lost 4 bases and J lost 6 bases. Germline CDR1 reads MDHEN; CDR2 reads SYDVKM. This CDR3 contains 15 residues. The CDR3 bases are TGTGCCAGCAGTTGGTACAGGGGAATTGTGCCTGAAGCTTTCTTT. As protein: CASSWYRGIVPEAFF.

This clonotype came up many times. The chain carries TRBV28 and TRBJ2-5; TRBD1 is a possible D gene (5 bases). Germline V gene lookup returns CDR1 MDHEN and CDR2 SYDVKM. The CDR3 is 13 amino acids. The germline V and J ends were trimmed by 7 bases and 5 bases, with 14 bases remaining between them. The CDR3 bases are TGTGCCAGCAATTACGCAGGGCGGGAGACCCAGTACTTC. Translated: CASNYAGRETQYF.

The V gene is TRBV30, the J gene TRBJ2-1, with D unresolved. The CDR3 runs to 14 residues. The V end was cut by 7 bases, the J end by 1 base, with 14 bases between. The germline CDR1 and CDR2 sequences are GTSNPN and SVGIG (reference sequence). DNA of the CDR3: TGTGCCTCTAAACCGTACTCTTCCTACAATGAGCAGTTCTTC. Protein product: CASKPYSSYNEQFF.

This clonotype was observed a few times. The chain uses TRBV19 and TRBJ2-7; 8 nucleotides agree with TRBD1. The CDR3 is made up of 13 amino acids. Germline CDR1 is LNHDA and CDR2 is SQIVND (reference sequence). The V gene end was trimmed by 10 bases and the J gene end by 3 bases; junction bases not matched to a gene: 8. The CDR3: CATQDRVGYEQYF. In nucleotides, the CDR3 is TGTGCCACCCAGGACAGGGTAGGCTACGAGCAGTACTTC. Drawing the rest from reference TRBV19 and TRBJ2-7, the complete variable domain is DGGITQSPKYLFRKEGQNVTLSCEQNLNHDAMYWYRQDPGQGLRLIYYSQIVNDFQKGDIAEGYSVSREKKESFPLTVTSAQKNPTAFYLCATQDRVGYEQYFGPGTRLTVT.

This clonotype was observed a single time. The J gene is TRBJ2-3, the V gene TRBV28; 12 bases match TRBD1. Germline loops: CDR1 MDHEN, CDR2 SYDVKM. The CDR3 is made up of 15 amino acids. The junction had 6 bases not matched to a gene; V was cut back by 5 bases and J by 6 bases. As DNA, the CDR3 is TGTGCCAGCAGTCTCTCCGGGACAGGGGGCGATACGCAGTATTTT. It specifies CASSLSGTGGDTQYF.

This clonotype appeared many times. The rearrangement links TRBV12-3 or TRBV12-4 to TRBJ1-4, with 9 bases that match TRBD1. Losses at the gene ends were 5 bases for V and 8 bases for J; bases not matched to a gene: 9. The CDR3 length is 15 residues. The DNA for the CDR3 is TGTGCCAGCAGTCCCCGGACAGGGGAGGACGAAAAACTGTTTTTT. Amino acids: CASSPRTGEDEKLFF.